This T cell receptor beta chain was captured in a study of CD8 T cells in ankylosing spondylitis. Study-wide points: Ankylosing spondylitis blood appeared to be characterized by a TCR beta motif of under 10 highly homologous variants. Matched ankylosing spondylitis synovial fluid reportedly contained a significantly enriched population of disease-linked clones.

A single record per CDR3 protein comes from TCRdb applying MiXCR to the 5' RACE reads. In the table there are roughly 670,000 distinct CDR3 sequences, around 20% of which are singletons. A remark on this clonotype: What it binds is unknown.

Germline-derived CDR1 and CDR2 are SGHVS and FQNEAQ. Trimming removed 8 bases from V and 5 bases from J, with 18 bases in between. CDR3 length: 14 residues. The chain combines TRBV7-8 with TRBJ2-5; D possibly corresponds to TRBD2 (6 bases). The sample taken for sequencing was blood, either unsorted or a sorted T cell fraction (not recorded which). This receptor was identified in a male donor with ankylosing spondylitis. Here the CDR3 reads CASLEPTRGETQYF. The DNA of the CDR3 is TGTGCCAGCCTTGAACCTACGCGGGGTGAGACCCAGTACTTC.